One and the same sample provided the 20 T cell receptor beta chains below, sequenced in a study of blood T cell repertoires in COVID-19. Sequencing used immunoSEQ multiplex PCR; TCRdb keeps in-frame clones, though not all of them. The data contain over 100,000 clones, almost 80% of them seen just once; the ten biggest clones take up approximately 9.8%. Sequenced material: peripheral blood. These receptor sequences come from a man aged 55-75 years with active or convalescent COVID-19.

In its sample, this clone was seen a few times. The rearrangement joins TRBV3-1 (or the pseudogene TRBV3-2) to TRBJ2-2; 7 bases match TRBD2. Germline CDR1 is LGHDT and CDR2 is YNNKEL (reference sequence). CDR3 size: 15 residues. After removal of 2 bases from V and 4 bases from J, the junction contained 4 bases not matched to a gene. CDR3 loop: CASSQQTSLTGELFF. The CDR3 region has the DNA TGTGCCAGCAGCCAACAGACTAGCCTCACCGGGGAGCTGTTTTTT.

This clone was detected a few times. The gene calls are TRBV28 and TRBJ1-4; D is unclear. The CDR3 runs 14 residues. Germline V gene sequence: CDR1 MDHEN, CDR2 SYDVKM. With 8 bases removed from V and 5 bases from J, the gap between germline ends came to 15 bases. CDR3 DNA: TGTGCCAGCGGGTCCGGGAGCCTGAATGAAAAACTGTTTTTT. Protein sequence: CASGSGSLNEKLFF.

V is TRBV27 and J is TRBJ2-1, with 8 positions matching TRBD2. This CDR3 contains 16 residues. Germline loops: CDR1 MNHEY, CDR2 SMNVEV (reference sequence). After removal of 5 bases from V and 8 bases from J, the junction contained 14 bases not matched to a gene. CDR3 sequence: CASSPFGSGSHYEQFF. For the CDR3, the DNA is TGTGCCAGCAGTCCCTTTGGCAGCGGGAGTCACTATGAGCAGTTCTTC.

The chain uses TRBV9 and TRBJ2-7, with D possibly matching TRBD1 (6 bases). Trimming left V 5 bases short and J 5 bases short, with 11 bases between. Germline assignment: CDR1 SGDLS and CDR2 YYNGEE. This CDR3 contains 12 residues. The DNA for the CDR3 is TGTGCCAGCAGGGCCTACAGGGACGAGCAGTACGTC. It codes for CASRAYRDEQYV.

The V call is TRBV29-1, the J call TRBJ1-4, with 7 bases aligning to TRBD1. Trimming cost V 1 base and J 7 bases; bases outside gene matches: 12. The CDR3 length is 16 residues. Germline V gives CDR1 SQVTM, CDR2 ANQGSEA. The CDR3 here is CSVEGEETGLSEKLFF. CDR3 bases: TGCAGCGTTGAAGGAGAGGAGACAGGGCTCTCTGAAAAACTGTTTTTT.

This clone appeared a single time. This chain uses TRBV5-1 with TRBJ2-7; 8 nucleotides match TRBD2. The CDR3 totals 14 residues. V was pared by 6 bases and J by 3 bases, with 8 bases of the junction left unmatched. Germline CDR1 is SGHRS and CDR2 is YFSETQ. CDR3 region: CASTLAGNSYEQYF. In DNA form, the CDR3 reads TGCGCCAGCACCTTAGCGGGGAACAGCTACGAGCAGTACTTC.

This clone is a singleton in its sample. The chain has TRBV20-1 and TRBJ2-1; TRBD2 matches 7 bases. V gave up 3 bases and J gave up 10 bases; unmatched junction bases: 6. CDR1 and CDR2 from the germline V gene are DFQATT and SNEGSKA (reference sequence). This CDR3 has 12 amino acids. In DNA, the CDR3 is TGCAGTGCTAGTCGCTCACTAGCGGAGCAGTTCTTC. Amino acids: CSASRSLAEQFF.

The J gene is TRBJ1-2, the V gene TRBV7-2; D remains ambiguous. The ends were cut back, 5 bases at V and 1 base at J, with 8 bases in the middle. There are 13 residues in the CDR3. The germline CDR1 and CDR2 sequences are SGHTA and FQGNSA. CDR3 DNA: TGTGCCAGCAGCCCCCCGAGTAACTATGGCTACACCTTC. It translates to CASSPPSNYGYTF.

This chain connects TRBV6-5 to TRBJ2-7; D is uncertain. Germline values: CDR1 MNHEY, CDR2 SVGAGI. This CDR3 region has 15 residues. V was pared by 8 bases and J by 0 bases, with 17 bases between. The CDR3 region has the DNA TGTGCCAGCGCCCTCTCAGGTCCGTCCTCCTACGAGCAGTACTTC. This translates into CASALSGPSSYEQYF.

The chain links TRBV21-1 to TRBJ2-1; the table gives TRBD1 as D, unverified against the DNA. TRBV21-1 is a listed pseudogene. This CDR3 contains 16 residues. The CDR3 coding sequence is TGTGCCAGCAGCGACTGGGACAGGGGGGAGGGCGATGAGCAGTTCTTC. Amino acids: CASSDWDRGEGDEQFF.

V and J are TRBV7-9 and TRBJ1-4; 9 bases match TRBD1. Germline V lookup: CDR1 SEHNR, CDR2 FQNEAQ (reference sequence). V lost 6 bases to trimming and J lost 11 bases; unmatched junction nucleotides: 16. The CDR3 extends over 16 amino acids. The CDR3 DNA is TGTGCCAGCAGTCCAAGGACAGGGGAAAGTTTCGGGAAACTGTTTTTT. This codes for CASSPRTGESFGKLFF.

This clone was detected a few times. The J gene is TRBJ2-1, the V gene TRBV3-1 (or the pseudogene TRBV3-2); 11 nucleotides line up with TRBD2. The germline CDR1 and CDR2 sequences are LGHDT and YNNKEL (reference sequence). CDR3 length equals 15 residues. The V segment lost 4 bases and the J segment 8 bases; nucleotides outside the gene matches: 7. CDR3 region: CASSLAGGFGDEQFF. The DNA of the CDR3 is TGTGCCAGCAGCCTAGCGGGAGGGTTCGGGGATGAGCAGTTCTTC.

The V call is TRBV19, the J call TRBJ1-5; D unresolved. V gave up 1 base and J gave up 3 bases, with 10 bases separating them. This CDR3 contains 15 residues. Germline CDR1 and CDR2: LNHDA and SQIVND (reference sequence). The CDR3 sequence is CASSIGAGLNQPQHF. The CDR3 nucleotides read TGTGCCAGTAGTATAGGGGCAGGCCTCAATCAGCCCCAGCATTTT.

The V gene is TRBV6-5, the J gene TRBJ2-7; D possibly corresponds to TRBD2 (5 bases). V was shortened by 0 bases and J by 7 bases, with 10 bases between the two germline ends. The CDR3 runs 13 residues. The V gene's germline CDR1 is MNHEY and CDR2 SVGAGI. DNA of the CDR3: TGTGCCAGCAGTTACTCGGACTTCTCTGAGCAGTACGTC. It encodes CASSYSDFSEQYV.

This clone was counted a single time. The chain uses TRBV3-1 (or the pseudogene TRBV3-2) and TRBJ2-7; 7 positions match TRBD2. Trimming cost V 4 bases and J 4 bases; bases outside gene matches: 7. Germline assignment: CDR1 LGHDT and CDR2 YNNKEL (reference sequence). The CDR3 is 14 amino acids. The CDR3 sequence: CASSPWAGVYEQYV. The CDR3 DNA sequence: TGTGCCAGCAGCCCCTGGGCGGGAGTATACGAGCAGTACGTC.

The V call is TRBV5-4, the J call TRBJ2-1, with 7 bases identical to TRBD2. In germline, CDR1 is SGHNT, CDR2 YYREEE (reference sequence). The CDR3 covers 19 residues. The ends lost 0 bases at V and 0 bases at J; junction bases unmatched: 12. The CDR3, as DNA: TGTGCCAGCAGCTTGGGACTAGCAAACTTGTTTAGCTCCTACAATGAGCAGTTCTTC. It translates to CASSLGLANLFSSYNEQFF.

The chain carries TRBV2 and TRBJ1-5; possible D gene TRBD1, 6 bases. The V end lost 5 bases, the J end lost 2 bases, and 10 bases lay between the germline ends. This CDR3 region has 14 residues. Germline V gene sequence: CDR1 SNHLY, CDR2 FYNNEI. This chain's CDR3 is CASSNRVGNQPQHF. In DNA form, the CDR3 reads TGTGCCAGCAGTAACAGGGTGGGCAATCAGCCCCAGCATTTT.

The chain recombines TRBV5-1 with TRBJ2-5, with 10 bases aligning to TRBD1. V was clipped by 3 bases and J by 4 bases; unmatched bases: 6. Germline-derived CDR1 and CDR2 are SGHRS and YFSETQ. The CDR3 is made up of 15 amino acids. The DNA of the CDR3 is TGCGCCAGCAGCTCCCTGACAGGGGGCATAGAGACCCAGTACTTC. Its protein is CASSSLTGGIETQYF.

The J gene is TRBJ1-6, the V gene TRBV28; the D gene is possibly TRBD1 (5 bases). This CDR3 has 15 residues. CDR1 is MDHEN and CDR2 is SYDVKM in the germline V gene. Trimming shortened V by 2 bases and J by 9 bases, and 14 bases separated the two germline ends. CDR3: CASSLGQAGRSPLHF. The CDR3 nucleotides read TGTGCCAGCAGTTTAGGGCAGGCGGGACGTTCACCCCTCCACTTT.

The CDR3 DNA follows: TGTGCCAGCAGCCAAAGAAACAATTATGGCTACACCTTC. Translation: CASSQRNNYGYTF. This chain connects TRBV3-1 (or the pseudogene TRBV3-2) to TRBJ1-2; D unresolved. This CDR3 is built from 13 residues. V shed 2 bases and J shed 5 bases, with 9 bases lying between them. The germline V gene has CDR1 LGHDT and CDR2 YNNKEL (reference sequence).